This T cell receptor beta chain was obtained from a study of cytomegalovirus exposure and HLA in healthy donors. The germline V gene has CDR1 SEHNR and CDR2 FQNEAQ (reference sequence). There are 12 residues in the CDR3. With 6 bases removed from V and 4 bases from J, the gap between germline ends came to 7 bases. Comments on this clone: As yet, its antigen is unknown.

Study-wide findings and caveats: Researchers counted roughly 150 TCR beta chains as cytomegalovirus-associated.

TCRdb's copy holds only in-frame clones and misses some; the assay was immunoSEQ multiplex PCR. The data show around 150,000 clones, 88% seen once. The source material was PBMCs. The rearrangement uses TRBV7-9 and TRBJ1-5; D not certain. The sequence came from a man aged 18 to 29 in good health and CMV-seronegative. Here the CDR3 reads CASRSGNQPQHF. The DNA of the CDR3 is TGTGCCAGCAGGTCCGGGAATCAGCCCCAGCATTTT.